Given below is one T cell receptor (beta chain) in context. Its antigen is currently unknown. These data are taken from a study of cytomegalovirus exposure and HLA in healthy donors. On the study more broadly: There were 100 million to 130 million unique TCR beta sequences, drawn from about 190 million T cells, in an earlier analysis.

Study-level findings and limits: The majority of CMV-associated TCR beta chains were reported as apparently HLA-restricted in a later analysis. The classifier reportedly diagnosed cytomegalovirus status with high sensitivity and specificity.

The V gene's germline CDR1 is DFQATT and CDR2 SNEGSKA (reference sequence). Trimming removed 3 bases from V and 8 bases from J, with 10 bases in between. The CDR3 is 11 residues long. PCR was performed using 60 Vbeta and 13 Jbeta primers. TCRdb's table, derived via immunoSEQ multiplex PCR, lists solely in-frame clones and lacks some. The top ten clones hold 6.3% of a sample with roughly 190,000 clones, approximately 79% of them seen once. The source is a man aged 40-49 years in good health and CMV-seropositive. Material for sequencing was PBMCs. The V call is TRBV20-1, the J call TRBJ1-1; D is perhaps TRBD1 (6 bases). CDR3 loop: CSARGDNEAFF. For the CDR3, the DNA is TGCAGTGCTAGGGGGGACAACGAAGCTTTCTTT.